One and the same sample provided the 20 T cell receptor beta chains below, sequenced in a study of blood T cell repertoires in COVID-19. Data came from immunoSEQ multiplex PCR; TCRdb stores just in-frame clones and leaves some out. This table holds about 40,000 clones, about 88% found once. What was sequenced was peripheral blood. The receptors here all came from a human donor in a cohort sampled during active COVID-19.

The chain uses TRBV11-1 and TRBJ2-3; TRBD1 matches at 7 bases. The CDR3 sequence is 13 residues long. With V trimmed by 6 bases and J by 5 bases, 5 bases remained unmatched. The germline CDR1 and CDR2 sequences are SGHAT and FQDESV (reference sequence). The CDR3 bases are TGTGCCAGCAGTCCTGACAGGGAAGATACGCAGTATTTT. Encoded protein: CASSPDREDTQYF. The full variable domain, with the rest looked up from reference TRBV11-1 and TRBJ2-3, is EAEVAQSPRYKITEKSQAVAFWCDPISGHATLYWYRQILGQGPELLVQFQDESVVDDSQLPKDRFSAERLKGVDSTLKIQPAELGDSAMYLCASSPDREDTQYFGPGTRLTVL.

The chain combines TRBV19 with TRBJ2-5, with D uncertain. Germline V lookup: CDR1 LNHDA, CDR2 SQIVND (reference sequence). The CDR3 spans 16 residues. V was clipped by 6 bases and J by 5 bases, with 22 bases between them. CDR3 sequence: CASSPLQSQLLETQYF. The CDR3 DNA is TGTGCCAGTAGCCCCCTCCAATCACAGCTCCTGGAGACCCAGTACTTC.

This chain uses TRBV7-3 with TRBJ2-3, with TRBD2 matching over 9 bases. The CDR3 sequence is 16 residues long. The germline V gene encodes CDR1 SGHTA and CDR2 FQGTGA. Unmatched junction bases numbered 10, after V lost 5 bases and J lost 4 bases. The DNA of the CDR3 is TGTGCCAGCAGCCCCAGGGGCGGGGGGGCGGCAGATACGCAGTATTTT. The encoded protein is CASSPRGGGAADTQYF.

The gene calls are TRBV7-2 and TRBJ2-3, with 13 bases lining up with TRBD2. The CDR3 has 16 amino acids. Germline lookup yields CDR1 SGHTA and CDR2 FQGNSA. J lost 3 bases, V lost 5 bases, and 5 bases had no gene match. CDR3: CASSVLAGGRTDTQYF. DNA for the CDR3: TGTGCCAGCAGCGTACTAGCGGGGGGGCGTACAGATACGCAGTATTTT.

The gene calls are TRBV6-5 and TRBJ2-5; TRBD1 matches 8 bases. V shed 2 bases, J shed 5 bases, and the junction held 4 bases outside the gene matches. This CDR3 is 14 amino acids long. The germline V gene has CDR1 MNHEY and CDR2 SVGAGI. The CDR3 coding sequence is TGTGCCAGCAGTTACCGGACAGGGAGGGAGACCCAGTACTTC. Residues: CASSYRTGRETQYF.

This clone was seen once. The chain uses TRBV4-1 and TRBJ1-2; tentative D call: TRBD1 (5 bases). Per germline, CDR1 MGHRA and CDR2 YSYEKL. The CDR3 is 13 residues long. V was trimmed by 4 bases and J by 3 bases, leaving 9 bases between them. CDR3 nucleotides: TGCGCCAGCAGCCTAGGGGCCTACTATGGCTACACCTTC. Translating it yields CASSLGAYYGYTF.

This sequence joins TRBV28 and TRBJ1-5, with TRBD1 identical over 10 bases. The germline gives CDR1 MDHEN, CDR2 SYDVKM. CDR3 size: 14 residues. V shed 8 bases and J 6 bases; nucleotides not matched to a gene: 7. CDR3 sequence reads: CASRGTGESQPQHF. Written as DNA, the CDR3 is TGTGCCAGCCGGGGGACAGGGGAAAGTCAGCCCCAGCATTTT.

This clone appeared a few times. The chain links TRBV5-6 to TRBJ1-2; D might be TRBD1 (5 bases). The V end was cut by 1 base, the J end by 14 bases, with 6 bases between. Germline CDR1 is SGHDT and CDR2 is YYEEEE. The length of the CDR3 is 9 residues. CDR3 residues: CASSLKGTF. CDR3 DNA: TGTGCCAGCAGCTTGAAGGGGACCTTC.

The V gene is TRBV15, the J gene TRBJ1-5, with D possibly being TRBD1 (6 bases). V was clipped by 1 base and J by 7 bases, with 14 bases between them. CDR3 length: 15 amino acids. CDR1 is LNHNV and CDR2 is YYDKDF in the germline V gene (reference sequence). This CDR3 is CATSRASGAAQPQHF. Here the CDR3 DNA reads TGTGCCACCAGCAGAGCCTCAGGGGCAGCCCAGCCCCAGCATTTT. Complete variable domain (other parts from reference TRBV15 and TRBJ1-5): DAMVIQNPRYQVTQFGKPVTLSCSQTLNHNVMYWYQQKSSQAPKLLFHYYDKDFNNEADTPDNFQSRRPNTSFCFLDIRSPGLGDTAMYLCATSRASGAAQPQHFGDGTRLSIL.

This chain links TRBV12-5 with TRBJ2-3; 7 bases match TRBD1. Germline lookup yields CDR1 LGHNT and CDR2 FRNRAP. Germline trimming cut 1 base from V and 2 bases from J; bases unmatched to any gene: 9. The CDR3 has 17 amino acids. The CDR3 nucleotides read TGTGCTAGTGGTTTGGGGACAGGTCCGGGGACCACAGATACGCAGTATTTT. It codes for CASGLGTGPGTTDTQYF.

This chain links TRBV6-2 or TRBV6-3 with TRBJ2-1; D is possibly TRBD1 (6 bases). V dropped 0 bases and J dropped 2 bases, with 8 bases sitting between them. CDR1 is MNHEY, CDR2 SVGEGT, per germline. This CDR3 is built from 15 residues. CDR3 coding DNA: TGTGCCAGCAGTTACTCTAGGGGGACCTACAATGAGCAGTTCTTC. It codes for CASSYSRGTYNEQFF.

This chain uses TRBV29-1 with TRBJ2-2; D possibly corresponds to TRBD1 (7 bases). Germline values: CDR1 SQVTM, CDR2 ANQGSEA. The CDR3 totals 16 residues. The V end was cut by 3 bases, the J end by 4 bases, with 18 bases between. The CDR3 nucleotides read TGCAGCGTTGATACCAGGGGGGTCAGAGGCACCGGGGAGCTGTTTTTT. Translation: CSVDTRGVRGTGELFF.

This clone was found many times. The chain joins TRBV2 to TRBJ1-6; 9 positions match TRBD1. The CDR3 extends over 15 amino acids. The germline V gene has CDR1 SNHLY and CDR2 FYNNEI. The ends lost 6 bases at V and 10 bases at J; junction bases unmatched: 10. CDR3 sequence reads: CASRDRGRMGSPLHF. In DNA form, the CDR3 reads TGTGCCAGCAGGGACAGGGGACGAATGGGATCACCCCTCCACTTT.

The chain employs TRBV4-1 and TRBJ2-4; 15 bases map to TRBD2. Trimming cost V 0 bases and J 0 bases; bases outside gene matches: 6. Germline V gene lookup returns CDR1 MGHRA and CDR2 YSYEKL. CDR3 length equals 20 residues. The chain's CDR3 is CASSQDRGLAGGLAKNIQYF. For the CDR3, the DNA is TGCGCCAGCAGCCAAGATCGAGGACTAGCGGGGGGGTTAGCCAAAAACATTCAGTACTTC.

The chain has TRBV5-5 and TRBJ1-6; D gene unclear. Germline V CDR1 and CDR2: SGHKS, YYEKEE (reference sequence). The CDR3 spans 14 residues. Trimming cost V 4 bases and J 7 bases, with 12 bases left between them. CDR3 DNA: TGTGCCAGCAGCCCTTTAAGAGAAAATTCACCCCTCCACTTT. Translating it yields CASSPLRENSPLHF.

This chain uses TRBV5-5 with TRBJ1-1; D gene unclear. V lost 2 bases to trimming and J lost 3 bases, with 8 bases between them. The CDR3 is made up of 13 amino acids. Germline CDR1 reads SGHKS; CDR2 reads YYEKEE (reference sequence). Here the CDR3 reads CASSFQSDTEAFF. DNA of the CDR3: TGTGCCAGCAGCTTTCAGTCAGACACTGAAGCTTTCTTT.

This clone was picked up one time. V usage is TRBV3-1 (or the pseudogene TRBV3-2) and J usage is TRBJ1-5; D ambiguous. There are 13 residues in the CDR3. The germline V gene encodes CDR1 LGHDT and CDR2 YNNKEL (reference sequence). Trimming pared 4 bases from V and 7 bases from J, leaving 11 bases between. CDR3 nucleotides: TGTGCCAGCAGCCGCCAGACAAACCAGCCCCAGCATTTT. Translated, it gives CASSRQTNQPQHF.

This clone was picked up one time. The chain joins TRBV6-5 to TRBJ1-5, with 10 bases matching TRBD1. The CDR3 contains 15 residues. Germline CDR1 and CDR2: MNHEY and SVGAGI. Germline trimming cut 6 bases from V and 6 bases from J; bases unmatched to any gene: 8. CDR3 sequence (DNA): TGTGCCAGCAGACCGGGACAGGGGAGGGTTCAGCCCCAGCATTTT. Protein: CASRPGQGRVQPQHF.

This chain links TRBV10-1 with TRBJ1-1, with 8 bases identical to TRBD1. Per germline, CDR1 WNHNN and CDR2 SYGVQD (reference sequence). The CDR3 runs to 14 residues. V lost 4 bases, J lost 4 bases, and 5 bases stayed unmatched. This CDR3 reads CASSGRTGFTEAFF. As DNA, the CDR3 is TGCGCCAGCAGTGGTCGGACAGGGTTCACTGAAGCTTTCTTT.

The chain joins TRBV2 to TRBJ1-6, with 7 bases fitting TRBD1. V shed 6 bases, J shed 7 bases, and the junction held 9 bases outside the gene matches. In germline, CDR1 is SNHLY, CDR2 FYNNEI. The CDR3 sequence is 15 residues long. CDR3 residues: CASSATGVRNSPLHF. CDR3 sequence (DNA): TGTGCCAGCAGCGCTACAGGGGTGAGAAATTCACCCCTCCACTTT.